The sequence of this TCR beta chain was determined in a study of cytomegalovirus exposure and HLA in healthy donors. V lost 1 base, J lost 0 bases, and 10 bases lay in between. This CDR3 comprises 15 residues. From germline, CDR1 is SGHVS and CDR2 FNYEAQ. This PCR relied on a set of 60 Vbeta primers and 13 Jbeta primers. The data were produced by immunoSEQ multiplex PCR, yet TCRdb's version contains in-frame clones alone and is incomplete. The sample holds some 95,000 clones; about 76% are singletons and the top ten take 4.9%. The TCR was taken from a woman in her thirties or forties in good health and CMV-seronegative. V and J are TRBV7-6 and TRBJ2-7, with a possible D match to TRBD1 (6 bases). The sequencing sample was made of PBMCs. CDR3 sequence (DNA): TGTGCCAGCAGCTTAGTAACAGGGAGCTCCTACGAGCAGTACTTC. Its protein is CASSLVTGSSYEQYF.